Below, 32 T cell receptor beta chains from the same sample are listed, as sequenced in a study of cytomegalovirus exposure and HLA in healthy donors. Assay used: immunoSEQ multiplex PCR; TCRdb lists only in-frame clones, some missing. The sample includes around 93,000 clones, about 85% of them seen just once. The material sequenced was PBMCs. These TCRs come from a man aged 18 to 35 in good health and CMV-seropositive.

The chain carries TRBV28 and TRBJ2-7; weak D call: TRBD1 (6 bases). CDR1 MDHEN and CDR2 SYDVKM come from the germline V gene. CDR3 length: 13 amino acids. V gave up 6 bases and J gave up 2 bases, with 11 bases separating them. CDR3 residues: CASSPTGPYEQYF. In DNA form, the CDR3 reads TGTGCCAGCAGCCCTACAGGGCCCTACGAGCAGTACTTC.

J is TRBJ2-3 and V is TRBV18; 13 nucleotides align to TRBD2. The trim removed 3 bases at V and 2 bases at J, leaving 2 bases unmatched. The CDR3 is 16 residues long. Germline lookup yields CDR1 KGHSH and CDR2 LQKENI. The CDR3 spells CASSPGLAGITDTQYF. For the CDR3, the DNA is TGTGCCAGCTCACCGGGACTAGCGGGGATCACAGATACGCAGTATTTT.

This clone was detected once. The rearrangement links TRBV7-6 to TRBJ2-1, with 12 bases lining up with TRBD2. The germline gives CDR1 SGHVS, CDR2 FNYEAQ. CDR3 length: 18 amino acids. The junction had 15 bases not matched to a gene; V was cut back by 4 bases and J by 8 bases. The CDR3 sequence: CASSSLFLGLAGGDEQFF. The CDR3 DNA sequence: TGTGCCAGCAGCTCTCTCTTTCTGGGGCTAGCGGGAGGGGATGAGCAGTTCTTC.

The chain uses TRBV19 and TRBJ1-2; 9 bases align to TRBD1. This CDR3 comprises 14 residues. After removal of 1 base from V and 8 bases from J, the junction contained 5 bases not matched to a gene. Germline assignment: CDR1 LNHDA and CDR2 SQIVND (reference sequence). CDR3 DNA: TGTGCCAGTAGTATAGGGGGACAGGGTAACGGCTACACCTTC. This encodes CASSIGGQGNGYTF.

This sequence joins TRBV6-4 and TRBJ2-2; 10 bases map to TRBD2. CDR1 and CDR2 (germline): MRHNA, SNTAGT. V shed 3 bases and J 3 bases; nucleotides not matched to a gene: 4. There are 16 residues in the CDR3. In DNA, the CDR3 is TGTGCCAGCAGTGAGGAAGCGGGAGGGCACACCGGGGAGCTGTTTTTT. Protein sequence: CASSEEAGGHTGELFF.

CDR3: CASSLGGTKTYEQYF. As DNA, the CDR3 is TGTGCCAGCAGCTTGGGGGGCACAAAGACCTACGAGCAGTACTTC. The rearrangement uses TRBV5-6 and TRBJ2-7, with a possible D match to TRBD1 (5 bases). V was trimmed by 0 bases and J by 2 bases, leaving 12 bases between them. The CDR3 is 15 residues long. Looked up from germline, CDR1 is SGHDT and CDR2 is YYEEEE.

The chain combines TRBV27 with TRBJ1-2; 9 bases fit TRBD1. The junction had 8 bases not matched to a gene; V was cut back by 2 bases and J by 7 bases. CDR1 is MNHEY, CDR2 SMNVEV, per germline (reference sequence). The CDR3 loop spans 15 amino acids. The CDR3 nucleotides read TGTGCCAGCAGTTTACCTACCGGGACAGGGACTGGCTACACCTTC. This sequence encodes CASSLPTGTGTGYTF.

The genes are TRBV9 and TRBJ2-7, with 8 bases fitting TRBD1. Per germline, CDR1 SGDLS and CDR2 YYNGEE. The CDR3 runs 14 residues. V shed 4 bases and J 2 bases; nucleotides not matched to a gene: 5. The CDR3 region has the DNA TGTGCCAGCAGCAGTGGGACAGGACCCTACGAGCAGTACTTC. Translation: CASSSGTGPYEQYF. The full variable domain, in which reference TRBV9 and TRBJ2-7 provide the parts outside the CDR3, is DSGVTQTPKHLITATGQRVTLRCSPRSGDLSVYWYQQSLDQGLQFLIQYYNGEERAKGNILERFSAQQFPDLHSELNLSSLELGDSALYFCASSSGTGPYEQYFGPGTRLTVT.

This clone has only one observation. The rearrangement uses TRBV7-6 and TRBJ1-1, with D maybe TRBD1 (6 bases). V lost 2 bases to trimming and J lost 3 bases, with 7 bases between them. Germline CDR1 is SGHVS and CDR2 is FNYEAQ. The CDR3 is 13 amino acids. The CDR3: CASSLPGDTEAFF. For the CDR3, the DNA is TGTGCCAGCAGCTTACCAGGGGACACTGAAGCTTTCTTT. The whole variable domain, remainder taken from reference TRBV7-6 and TRBJ1-1, is GAGVSQSPRYKVTKRGQDVALRCDPISGHVSLYWYRQALGQGPEFLTYFNYEAQQDKSGLPNDRFSAERPEGSISTLTIQRTEQRDSAMYRCASSLPGDTEAFFGQGTRLTVV.

J is TRBJ2-1 and V is TRBV2, with 8 bases that match TRBD2. The CDR3 sequence is 15 residues long. V was clipped by 3 bases and J by 10 bases; unmatched bases: 11. CDR1 and CDR2 from the germline V gene are SNHLY and FYNNEI. The CDR3 here is CASSDGRGSGMEQFF. As DNA, the CDR3 is TGTGCCAGCAGTGACGGGCGGGGTAGCGGGATGGAGCAGTTCTTC.

The rearrangement uses TRBV11-2 and TRBJ2-7, with 8 bases aligning to TRBD2. The V gene's germline CDR1 is SGHAT and CDR2 FQNNGV. The CDR3 runs to 16 residues. With 5 bases clipped from V and 2 bases from J, the junction kept 11 bases outside the gene matches. CDR3 in DNA: TGTGCCAGCAGCGTGTCGCTAGCGGGCAATACCTACGAGCAGTACTTC. This encodes CASSVSLAGNTYEQYF.

This chain joins TRBV25-1 and TRBJ2-3, with TRBD2 identical over 7 bases. The CDR3 extends over 16 amino acids. CDR1 is MGHDK and CDR2 is SYGVNS in the germline V gene. The J segment lost 0 bases and the V segment lost 3 bases, leaving 6 bases of the junction unmatched. In DNA, the CDR3 is TGTGCCAGCAGTGACAGACTAGCAGAGAGCACAGATACGCAGTATTTT. Encoded protein: CASSDRLAESTDTQYF.

CDR3 DNA: TGTGCCAGCAGTGAATGGGGGGAGAGGGCTTACAATGAGCAGTTCTTC. It codes for CASSEWGERAYNEQFF. This chain connects TRBV6-1 to TRBJ2-1; tentative D call: TRBD2 (6 bases). Germline V gene data show CDR1 as MNHNS and CDR2 as SASEGT. This CDR3 has 16 amino acids. The germline V and J ends were trimmed by 2 bases and 4 bases, with 15 bases remaining between them.

CDR3 protein: CASSLGAYGYTF. DNA for the CDR3: TGCGCCAGCAGCTTGGGAGCCTACGGCTACACCTTC. V gene TRBV5-1 combines with J gene TRBJ1-2; D is ambiguous. V lost 0 bases and J 8 bases, leaving 8 bases between the germline ends. The CDR3 has 12 amino acids. CDR1 is SGHRS and CDR2 is YFSETQ in the germline V gene.

The chain recombines TRBV28 with TRBJ2-7; possible D gene TRBD2, 5 bases. Germline loops: CDR1 MDHEN, CDR2 SYDVKM. This CDR3 has 15 amino acids. Trimming pared 10 bases from V and 4 bases from J, leaving 23 bases between. The CDR3 nucleotides are TGTGCCACTAACCCTCCCTTAGGGAGTCGGTACGAGCAGTACTTC. Encoded protein: CATNPPLGSRYEQYF. The whole variable domain, remainder taken from reference TRBV28 and TRBJ2-7, is DVKVTQSSRYLVKRTGEKVFLECVQDMDHENMFWYRQDPGLGLRLIYFSYDVKMKEKGDIPEGYSVSREKKERFSLILESASTNQTSMYLCATNPPLGSRYEQYFGPGTRLTVT.

V gene TRBV6-1 combines with J gene TRBJ1-5; no clear D. Germline V gene lookup returns CDR1 MNHNS and CDR2 SASEGT. The CDR3 totals 15 residues. V was shortened by 0 bases and J by 0 bases, with 6 bases between the two germline ends. CDR3 protein: CASSEARDSNQPQHF. The DNA of the CDR3 is TGTGCCAGCAGTGAAGCGAGGGATAGCAATCAGCCCCAGCATTTT.

This sequence joins TRBV28 and TRBJ1-2; tentative D call: TRBD1 (5 bases). The CDR3 runs 16 residues. Germline assignment: CDR1 MDHEN and CDR2 SYDVKM. V gave up 1 base and J gave up 4 bases, with 16 bases separating them. The CDR3 DNA reads TGTGCCAGCAGTTTATTGGAAGGGGCTTCTTTCTATGGCTACACCTTC. Encoded protein: CASSLLEGASFYGYTF.

V is TRBV4-1 and J is TRBJ1-5; the D gene is possibly TRBD1 (6 bases). The length of the CDR3 is 15 residues. Trimming cost V 1 base and J 0 bases, with 7 bases left between them. CDR1 MGHRA and CDR2 YSYEKL come from the germline V gene. The CDR3 reads CASSQGTVSNQPQHF. DNA for the CDR3: TGCGCCAGCAGCCAAGGGACAGTTAGCAATCAGCCCCAGCATTTT.

The rearrangement uses TRBV5-6 and TRBJ2-7; tentative D call: TRBD1 (5 bases). Trimming left V 1 base short and J 6 bases short, with 11 bases between. The V gene's germline CDR1 is SGHDT and CDR2 YYEEEE. This CDR3 has 13 residues. The CDR3 here is CASSLLSGFEQYV. CDR3 nucleotides: TGTGCCAGCAGCTTGCTATCAGGGTTCGAGCAGTACGTC.

This chain joins TRBV29-1 and TRBJ1-1, with 8 nucleotides matching TRBD1. Germline V gene data show CDR1 as SQVTM and CDR2 as ANQGSEA. This CDR3 has 12 amino acids. The junction had 5 bases not matched to a gene; V was cut back by 7 bases and J by 4 bases. The CDR3 is CSADRVPTEAFF. The CDR3 DNA reads as TGCAGCGCGGACAGGGTCCCCACTGAAGCTTTCTTT. The full variable domain, completed using reference TRBV29-1 and TRBJ1-1, is SAVISQKPSRDICQRGTSLTIQCQVDSQVTMMFWYRQQPGQSLTLIATANQGSEATYESGFVIDKFPISRPNLTFSTLTVSNMSPEDSSIYLCSADRVPTEAFFGQGTRLTVV.

The rearrangement joins TRBV27 to TRBJ2-1, with TRBD2 identical over 9 bases. The germline V gene has CDR1 MNHEY and CDR2 SMNVEV (reference sequence). This CDR3 spans 18 amino acids. Germline trimming cut 8 bases from V and 6 bases from J; bases unmatched to any gene: 20. CDR3 DNA: TGTGCCAGCGCCGCTGGGGGAGTAGCGGGAGATCATGGCAATGAGCAGTTCTTC. This encodes CASAAGGVAGDHGNEQFF.

The chain carries TRBV19 and TRBJ1-2; 8 nucleotides line up with TRBD1. The CDR3 covers 16 residues. Germline CDR1 reads LNHDA; CDR2 reads SQIVND (reference sequence). Germline trimming cut 4 bases from V and 0 bases from J; bases unmatched to any gene: 7. The CDR3 region has the DNA TGTGCCAGTAGTACCGGGGACAGGCTACCTAACTATGGCTACACCTTC. Its protein product is CASSTGDRLPNYGYTF.

CDR3: CASIRVSGANVLTF. The CDR3 DNA reads as TGTGCCAGCATCAGGGTATCTGGGGCCAACGTCCTGACTTTC. V gene TRBV7-9 combines with J gene TRBJ2-6; perhaps TRBD1 as D (5 bases). V was cut by 7 bases and J by 1 base, with 8 bases left in between. This CDR3 is built from 14 residues. From germline, CDR1 is SEHNR and CDR2 FQNEAQ (reference sequence).

This rearrangement joins TRBV5-1 to TRBJ1-3; perhaps TRBD1 as D (6 bases). The germline V gene encodes CDR1 SGHRS and CDR2 YFSETQ. The length of the CDR3 is 16 residues. V was cut by 0 bases and J by 0 bases, with 10 bases left in between. The CDR3 DNA is TGCGCCAGCAGCTTGGGGGGACAACTCTCTGGAAACACCATATATTTT. This gives the protein CASSLGGQLSGNTIYF.

This clone was detected only once. The chain uses TRBV27 and TRBJ2-1, with 11 bases aligning to TRBD2. The J segment lost 3 bases and the V segment lost 2 bases, leaving 6 bases of the junction unmatched. The CDR3 covers 17 residues. Per germline, CDR1 MNHEY and CDR2 SMNVEV (reference sequence). The CDR3 sequence: CASSLTGTSGVYNEQFF. The CDR3 bases are TGTGCCAGCAGTTTAACGGGGACTAGCGGCGTCTACAATGAGCAGTTCTTC.

For this clone: In the same sample, other DNA sequences code for this CDR3. V is TRBV27 and J is TRBJ1-5; 10 nucleotides agree with TRBD1. The germline CDR1 and CDR2 sequences are MNHEY and SMNVEV (reference sequence). The V and J ends lost 6 bases and 5 bases, in that order; junction bases with no gene match: 4. The CDR3 is 14 amino acids. As DNA, the CDR3 is TGTGCCAGCAGCTCGGACAGGGGGTATCAGCCCCAGCATTTT. Protein sequence: CASSSDRGYQPQHF.

This clone was found once. The chain recombines TRBV28 with TRBJ2-7; 8 nucleotides agree with TRBD1. The germline gives CDR1 MDHEN, CDR2 SYDVKM. The V and J ends lost 6 bases and 10 bases, in that order; junction bases with no gene match: 11. This CDR3 is 13 amino acids long. CDR3 sequence (DNA): TGTGCCAGCAGCACCGGACAGGGCTACAACCAGTACTTC. Translating it yields CASSTGQGYNQYF.

The chain uses TRBV5-1 and TRBJ2-2; tentatively, D is TRBD1 (6 bases). Per germline, CDR1 SGHRS and CDR2 YFSETQ. This CDR3 has 15 residues. The V end was cut by 4 bases, the J end by 4 bases, with 14 bases between. CDR3 sequence: CASSTAGEGTGELFF. CDR3 bases: TGCGCCAGCAGCACGGCAGGGGAAGGCACCGGGGAGCTGTTTTTT.

This clone was detected only a few times. The V and J genes are TRBV4-1 and TRBJ2-2; 9 positions match TRBD2. Losses at the gene ends were 8 bases for V and 6 bases for J; bases not matched to a gene: 4. This CDR3 has 13 residues. Looked up from germline, CDR1 is MGHRA and CDR2 is YSYEKL. CDR3 bases: TGCGCCAGCGCGCGGGGGGGGCCCGGGGAGCTGTTTTTT. It is translated as CASARGGPGELFF.

J is TRBJ1-1 and V is TRBV9; D gene uncertain. The CDR3 loop spans 12 amino acids. CDR1 and CDR2 from the germline V gene are SGDLS and YYNGEE. V dropped 3 bases and J dropped 8 bases, with 11 bases sitting between them. The CDR3 DNA reads TGTGCCAGCAGCGGCTTCGAGAACGAAGCTTTCTTT. This translates into CASSGFENEAFF.

In the case of this clone: Different DNA sequences within this sample yield the same CDR3. V gene TRBV11-2 combines with J gene TRBJ2-6; D is undetermined. This CDR3 comprises 15 residues. The germline CDR1 and CDR2 sequences are SGHAT and FQNNGV. Trimming stripped 1 base from V and 0 bases from J, with 4 bases between. The CDR3 DNA reads as TGTGCCAGCAGCTTAGGCGGCTCTGGGGCCAACGTCCTGACTTTC. It encodes CASSLGGSGANVLTF. Combining the CDR3 with reference TRBV11-2 and TRBJ2-6 gives the whole variable domain EAGVAQSPRYKIIEKRQSVAFWCNPISGHATLYWYQQILGQGPKLLIQFQNNGVVDDSQLPKDRFSAERLKGVDSTLKIQPAKLEDSAVYLCASSLGGSGANVLTFGAGSRLTVL.

This chain links TRBV6-1 with TRBJ2-7, with D uncertain. This CDR3 is built from 12 residues. The V end was cut by 6 bases, the J end by 0 bases, with 6 bases between. The germline CDR1 and CDR2 sequences are MNHNS and SASEGT. DNA for the CDR3: TGTGCCAGCAGCTCGGGCTCCTACGAGCAGTACTTC. This gives the protein CASSSGSYEQYF.